This is a list of T cell receptor beta chains from one sample in a study of vaccination effects on CD4 cells after COVID-19. Their antigen targets remain unknown. Produced via immunoSEQ multiplex PCR; TCRdb's table is partial and in-frame only. The sample lists more than 40,000 clones; more than 60% were seen once. The material sequenced was CD4+ T cells from PBMCs cultured with HCoV-OC43 spike peptides, taken before COVID-19 vaccination. The receptors were gathered from a human donor who received a COVID-19 vaccine. Each CDR3 is given with its conserved first and last residue. Each record gives: CDR3 protein, CDR3 DNA, D gene, J gene, V gene, clone size. The D gene is left open where the match is weak. Some rows have no size entry. The others give once, few or many, or a class for an expanded clone.

CASSSLSGELFF TGTGCCAGCAGTTCGCTATCCGGGGAGCTGTTTTTT NA TRBJ2-2 TRBV28 NA
CATRGQPASGTEAFF TGTGCCACGCGGGGACAGCCTGCATCGGGCACTGAAGCTTTCTTT TRBD1 TRBJ1-1 TRBV3-1/TRBV3-2 NA
CASSPELRPEYGYTF TGTGCCAGCAGCCCCGAACTCCGTCCGGAGTATGGCTACACCTTC NA TRBJ1-2 TRBV7-6 NA
CASSLEEGGYGYTF TGTGCCAGCAGCTTGGAGGAGGGGGGTTATGGCTACACCTTC NA TRBJ1-2 TRBV5-5 NA
CASSLGFSSYNSPLHF TGTGCCAGCAGCTTAGGGTTCAGCTCCTATAATTCACCCCTCCACTTT NA TRBJ1-6 TRBV11-2 once
CASSQDEVETQYF TGTGCCAGCAGCCAAGATGAGGTAGAGACCCAGTACTTC NA TRBJ2-5 TRBV4-2 NA
CASRDGTYEQYF TGTGCCAGCCGGGACGGAACCTACGAGCAGTACTTC NA TRBJ2-7 TRBV18 few
CASSLQHPSTDTQYF TGTGCCAGCAGTTTGCAGCACCCTAGCACAGATACGCAGTATTTT NA TRBJ2-3 TRBV27 NA
CASQIGSANTEAFF TGCGCCAGTCAGATCGGAAGCGCGAACACTGAAGCTTTCTTT NA TRBJ1-1 TRBV5-1 NA
CASSLGLAGGGNEQFF TGTGCCAGCAGCTTGGGACTAGCGGGGGGGGGTAATGAGCAGTTCTTC TRBD2 TRBJ2-1 TRBV5-4 NA
CASSANQGQGAYEQYF TGTGCCAGCAGCGCGAACCAAGGACAGGGGGCCTACGAGCAGTACTTC TRBD1 TRBJ2-7 TRBV11-2 NA
CASRSFLSPNYGYTF TGTGCCAGCAGGTCCTTCCTTAGCCCGAACTATGGCTACACCTTC NA TRBJ1-2 TRBV6-5 once
CASSFHGSISGNTIYF TGTGCCAGCAGCTTTCACGGTTCCATCTCTGGAAACACCATATATTTT NA TRBJ1-3 TRBV11-2 once
CATLRGWLGEQFF TGTGCCACTCTCCGGGGCTGGCTGGGTGAGCAGTTCTTC NA TRBJ2-1 TRBV6-5 NA
CASSQPGHRNTEAFF TGTGCCAGCAGCCAACCGGGACACCGGAACACTGAAGCTTTCTTT NA TRBJ1-1 TRBV4-2 few
CASSAGEMNTEAFF TGCGCCAGCAGTGCGGGGGAAATGAACACTGAAGCTTTCTTT NA TRBJ1-1 TRBV10-2 few
CASSSPTPQPQHF TGTGCCAGCAGTTCCCCGACGCCTCAGCCCCAGCATTTT NA TRBJ1-5 TRBV6-2/TRBV6-3 NA
CASSLDRQGISYEQYF TGTGCCAGCAGCTTAGATCGGCAGGGAATCTCCTACGAGCAGTACTTC NA TRBJ2-7 TRBV7-9 NA
CAISERGNQPQHF TGTGCCATCAGTGAAAGGGGCAATCAGCCCCAGCATTTT NA TRBJ1-5 TRBV10-3 NA
CASSQGADTEAFF TGTGCCAGCAGCCAGGGGGCGGATACTGAAGCTTTCTTT TRBD1 TRBJ1-1 TRBV5-4 NA
CASSRTSGGLPTDTQYF TGTGCCAGCAGCCGGACTAGCGGGGGCCTCCCGACGGATACGCAGTATTTT TRBD2 TRBJ2-3 TRBV3-1/TRBV3-2 few
CAWSWSSYNSPLHF TGTGCCTGGAGTTGGAGCTCCTATAATTCACCCCTCCACTTT NA TRBJ1-6 TRBV30 once
CASSLQGQDTDTQYF TGCGCCAGCAGCCTGCAGGGACAGGACACAGATACGCAGTATTTT TRBD1 TRBJ2-3 TRBV5-1 NA
CASSLSTSGISYNEQFF TGTGCCAGCAGCCTCAGCACTAGCGGGATTTCCTACAATGAGCAGTTCTTC TRBD2 TRBJ2-1 TRBV4-2 few
CASSPGIQETQYF TGTGCCAGCTCACCCGGGATTCAAGAGACCCAGTACTTC NA TRBJ2-5 TRBV18 NA
CASSLKPGSTDTQYF TGTGCCAGCAGCTTAAAGCCAGGGTCCACAGATACGCAGTATTTT NA TRBJ2-3 TRBV7-3 NA
CASSPRAPNAYF TGTGCCAGCAGTCCCCGGGCCCCCAACGCGTACTTC NA TRBJ2-7 TRBV2 NA
CASSWDREFYGYTF TGTGCCAGCAGCTGGGACAGGGAGTTCTATGGCTACACCTTC TRBD1 TRBJ1-2 TRBV7-2 NA
CASKSGNYNEQFF TGTGCCAGCAAGAGCGGAAATTACAATGAGCAGTTCTTC NA TRBJ2-1 TRBV27 NA
CASSLSSYEQYF TGTGCCAGCAGCTTGAGCTCCTACGAGCAGTACTTC NA TRBJ2-7 TRBV7-2 NA
CASSLGGNTIYF TGTGCCAGCAGCTTGGGGGGAAACACCATATATTTT NA TRBJ1-3 TRBV7-2 NA
CAISEGRGNSPLHF TGTGCCATCAGTGAAGGAAGGGGGAATTCACCCCTCCACTTT NA TRBJ1-6 TRBV10-3 NA
CASSLAGNGETQYF TGTGCCAGCAGCTTGGCCGGGAATGGAGAGACCCAGTACTTC NA TRBJ2-5 TRBV5-4 once
CASSYWPTNEKLFF TGTGCCAGCAGCTATTGGCCCACTAATGAAAAACTGTTTTTT NA TRBJ1-4 TRBV5-5 NA
CASSPGLSVAGDYNEQFF TGTGCCAGCAGCCCGGGGCTGTCGGTAGCGGGGGATTACAATGAGCAGTTCTTC TRBD2 TRBJ2-1 TRBV5-4 few
CASSSRYDRGPSYEQYF TGTGCCAGCAGTTCGCGGTATGACAGGGGGCCGAGCTACGAGCAGTACTTC TRBD1 TRBJ2-7 TRBV6-2/TRBV6-3 NA
CASSYAGQTNTEAFF TGTGCCAGCAGTTACGCGGGACAGACGAACACTGAAGCTTTCTTT TRBD1 TRBJ1-1 TRBV6-5 NA
CSVVRDRGAFF TGCAGCGTTGTCAGGGACCGCGGGGCTTTCTTT NA TRBJ1-1 TRBV29-1 NA
CASSLAGITEAFF TGTGCCAGCAGCCTCGCAGGGATCACTGAAGCTTTCTTT NA TRBJ1-1 TRBV12-3/TRBV12-4 few
CASSEFAQPQHF TGTGCCAGCAGTGAATTTGCCCAGCCCCAGCATTTT NA TRBJ1-5 TRBV6-1 NA
CASSLGWTGGYEQYF TGTGCCAGCAGCCTCGGATGGACAGGAGGGTACGAGCAGTACTTC NA TRBJ2-7 TRBV6-5 NA
CASSQDRETGGYTF TGTGCCAGCAGCCAAGATCGTGAGACAGGAGGCTACACCTTC NA TRBJ1-2 TRBV4-2 NA
CASSGLGTGIYEQYF TGTGCCAGCAGTGGACTGGGGACAGGTATCTACGAGCAGTACTTC TRBD1 TRBJ2-7 TRBV28 NA
CASSHEKPTGAYGYTF TGTGCCAGCAGCCACGAGAAACCTACAGGAGCCTATGGCTACACCTTC NA TRBJ1-2 TRBV4-2 NA
CASSRDPSLANTGELFF TGTGCCAGCAGCCGTGATCCCTCACTAGCGAACACCGGGGAGCTGTTTTTT NA TRBJ2-2 TRBV11-2 few
CASSSEDSARNEQFF TGTGCCAGCAGTTCAGAGGACTCAGCGAGGAATGAGCAGTTCTTC NA TRBJ2-1 TRBV27 NA
CASSEASSNQPQHF TGTGCCAGCAGTGAAGCCAGTAGCAATCAGCCCCAGCATTTT NA TRBJ1-5 TRBV2 NA
CASSLGFSGDYNEQFF TGTGCCAGCAGCTTGGGATTTAGCGGGGATTACAATGAGCAGTTCTTC TRBD2 TRBJ2-1 TRBV5-4 NA